This TCR beta chain was retrieved from a study of shared clonotypes between healthy human individuals. Details on this clone: Its antigen is currently unknown.

General study results and limits: The study sampled only blood, and tissue repertoires likely differ.

Some clones are missing from TCRdb's copy, which holds only in-frame ones; the method was immunoSEQ multiplex PCR. The table has around 500,000 clones, 70% to 80% seen once. The CDR3 is 18 residues long. Trimming left V 1 base short and J 0 bases short, with 15 bases between. Germline CDR1 and CDR2: MGHRA and YSYEKL. The gene calls are TRBV4-1 and TRBJ2-2, with D tentatively TRBD2 (5 bases). The sequence was collected from a woman aged 40 to 55 in good health. Some clones in this sample may be carry-over from other donors' samples. The material sequenced was PBMCs. The CDR3 region is CASSQGNRGRANTGELFF. CDR3 coding DNA: TGCGCCAGCAGCCAAGGCAACCGCGGGCGGGCGAACACCGGGGAGCTGTTTTTT.